This is a list of T cell receptor beta chains from one sample in a study of CDR3 diversity in severe acne. TCRdb used MiXCR to reprocess the PCR reads, holding one entry per CDR3 protein. Found here are 100,000 or so distinct CDR3 sequences, roughly half of them singletons; the top ten hold around an eighth. Specimen: blood. The receptors here all came from a male donor with acne. Both conserved end residues are part of each CDR3. The D gene is left open where the match is weak. The size of a clone is reported for some rows only, either as once, few or many, or as a class for expanded clones.

>NA|TRBJ2-7|TRBV10-3|NA
CAISEGSYEQYF
TGTGCCATCAGTGAAGGGTCCTACGAGCAGTACTTC
>NA|TRBJ1-4|TRBV12-3/TRBV12-4|many
CASGSGRSNEKLFF
TGTGCCAGCGGGTCGGGACGGAGTAATGAAAAACTGTTTTTT
>TRBD1|TRBJ1-2|TRBV6-2/TRBV6-3|NA
CASRGRGSNCGYTF
TGTGCCAGCAGGGGCAGGGGGTCCAACTGTGGCTACACCTTC
>NA|TRBJ2-1|TRBV10-3|NA
CATTGSNEQFF
TGTGCCACCACAGGATCCAATGAGCAGTTCTTC
>TRBD2|TRBJ2-7|TRBV7-6|many
CASSTGLAGEQYF
TGTGCCAGCAGCACCGGACTAGCGGGTGAGCAGTACTTC
>TRBD1|TRBJ2-3|TRBV7-2|NA
CASSLGDRAYNEQYF
TGTGCCAGCAGCTTAGGGGACAGGGCTTACAATGAGCAGTATTTT
>TRBD2|TRBJ2-7|TRBV7-6|NA
CASSTGLAGFYEQCF
TGTGCCAGCAGCACCGGACTAGCGGGCTTTTACGAGCAGTGCTTC
>NA|TRBJ2-2|TRBV20-1|NA
CSARVLPGAGELFF
TGCAGTGCTAGGGTTCTCCCGGGAGCCGGGGAGCTGTTTTTT
>NA|TRBJ1-3|TRBV25-1|NA
CASSEGRPSSGNTIYF
TGTGCCAGCAGTGAGGGACGCCCGAGCTCTGGAAACACCATATATTTT
>NA|TRBJ1-1|TRBV7-9|NA
CASSPGQGLNTEAFF
TGTGCCAGCAGCCCCGGGCAGGGCCTGAACACTGAAGCTTTCTTT
>NA|TRBJ2-3|TRBV7-3|NA
CASSLGDASYNEQYF
TGTGCCAGCAGCTTAGGGGACGCCTCCTACAATGAGCAGTATTTT
>NA|TRBJ1-5|TRBV7-8|NA
CASSAYQGSQPQHF
TGTGCCAGCAGCGCCTATCAGGGGAGCCAGCCCCAGCATTTT
>NA|TRBJ1-1|TRBV7-9|NA
CASSLAGGPMETEAFF
TGTGCCAGCAGCTTAGCGGGAGGGCCCATGGAGACTGAAGCTTTCTTT
>TRBD2|TRBJ2-3|TRBV15|NA
CATSRGGTSGLPGQYF
TGTGCCACCAGCCGAGGGGGGACTAGCGGGTTGCCGGGGCAGTATTTT
>NA|TRBJ2-7|TRBV10-3|once
CAISDRVSGQIVYEQYF
TGTGCCATCAGTGACCGGGTATCCGGACAGATCGTCTACGAGCAGTACTTC
>TRBD1|TRBJ2-1|TRBV15|many
CATSRDRQGSNEQFF
TGTGCCACCAGCAGAGATCGACAGGGCTCCAATGAGCAGTTCTTC